The clone carrying this T cell receptor (beta chain) was observed once. Its specificity is unknown. PCR or immunohistochemistry showed mismatch repair deficiency in every enrolled patient. The TCR-sequenced patients were a few responders to pembrolizumab. These data come from a study of PD-1 blockade in mismatch repair-deficient tumors. Study results and caveats: Tumor-resident clones, often undetectable pretreatment in blood, expanded then contracted after pembrolizumab.

TCRdb's table, derived via immunoSEQ multiplex PCR, lists solely in-frame clones and lacks some. The profile shows about 120,000 clones, 88% of them singletons. Germline V gene data show CDR1 as MDHEN and CDR2 as SYDVKM. The CDR3 is made up of 15 amino acids. V lost 6 bases to trimming and J lost 3 bases; unmatched junction nucleotides: 6. This chain uses TRBV28 with TRBJ2-1; 9 nucleotides align to TRBD1. The clonotype was recovered from an adult with mismatch repair-deficient cancer. The source material was peripheral blood, sampled 70 to 72 weeks after starting pembrolizumab. The CDR3 is CASRPTGGSYNEQFF. The CDR3 DNA reads as TGTGCCAGCAGACCAACAGGGGGCAGCTACAATGAGCAGTTCTTC.